A single sample gave rise to the 26 T cell receptor beta chains below, sequenced in a study of CD8 T cells in Susac syndrome. Roughly 0.45 to 1 ug RNA was reverse transcribed with random hexamers. TCRdb itself ran the immunoSEQ multiplex PCR reads through MiXCR, one entry per CDR3 protein. The sample yields 120,000 to 150,000 distinct CDR3 sequences, 94% seen once. Input material: CD4+ T cells from PBMCs. These receptors were obtained from a human donor in good health.

This clonotype was seen only once. This sequence joins TRBV5-1 and TRBJ2-5; possible D gene TRBD2, 6 bases. The CDR3 has 14 residues. Deletions cut 3 bases from V and 4 bases from J, with 13 bases between. Per germline, CDR1 SGHRS and CDR2 YFSETQ. Here the CDR3 reads CASSWTMSSETQYF. CDR3 DNA: TGCGCCAGCAGCTGGACTATGTCCTCAGAGACCCAGTACTTC.

The DNA for the CDR3 is TGTGCCAGCAGCCGGGGGCCTAGCGGGAGATCAGAGACCCAGTACTTC. Protein sequence: CASSRGPSGRSETQYF. The chain has TRBV5-5 and TRBJ2-5, with 10 bases aligning to TRBD2. Per the germline V gene, CDR1 is SGHKS and CDR2 is YYEKEE (reference sequence). The CDR3 contains 16 residues. After removal of 4 bases from V and 4 bases from J, the junction contained 10 bases not matched to a gene.

The chain couples TRBV7-6 to TRBJ2-1; D is perhaps TRBD2 (6 bases). Trimming removed 7 bases from V and 3 bases from J, with 19 bases in between. The CDR3 is 16 residues long. CDR1 and CDR2 (germline): SGHVS, FNYEAQ. CDR3 DNA: TGTGCCAGCAACCCCAGACCGGCGGGAATCTACAATGAGCAGTTCTTC. This sequence encodes CASNPRPAGIYNEQFF.

The chain links TRBV7-3 to TRBJ2-5, with 7 nucleotides matching TRBD1. Germline V lookup: CDR1 SGHTA, CDR2 FQGTGA. The CDR3 runs to 13 residues. With 4 bases clipped from V and 4 bases from J, the junction kept 3 bases outside the gene matches. The CDR3 sequence is CASSSYRGETQYF. The CDR3 DNA is TGTGCCAGCAGCTCGTACAGGGGAGAGACCCAGTACTTC. Full variable domain (remainder filled in from reference TRBV7-3 and TRBJ2-5): GAGVSQTPSNKVTEKGKYVELRCDPISGHTALYWYRQSLGQGPEFLIYFQGTGAADDSGLPNDRFFAVRPEGSVSTLKIQRTERGDSAVYLCASSSYRGETQYFGPGTRLLVL.

The chain has TRBV7-8 and TRBJ2-7; no reliable D call. V was pared by 5 bases and J by 7 bases, with 21 bases between. In germline, CDR1 is SGHVS, CDR2 FQNEAQ. The CDR3 length is 15 residues. CDR3 DNA: TGTGCCAGCAGCCCAACGGGCAGGCGCCTACGGGAGCAGTACTTC. This translates into CASSPTGRRLREQYF.

This CDR3 reads CAWSRSLARSANTGELFF. The CDR3 nucleotides are TGTGCCTGGAGCCGCTCACTTGCCCGAAGCGCTAACACCGGGGAGCTGTTTTTT. The rearrangement links TRBV30 to TRBJ2-2; no clear D. CDR1 is GTSNPN, CDR2 SVGIG, per germline (reference sequence). V lost 3 bases and J lost 2, with 22 bases in between. The CDR3 sequence is 18 residues long.

A single count supports this clonotype. The chain couples TRBV5-1 to TRBJ2-2; TRBD2 matches at 7 bases. CDR3 length: 15 amino acids. The trim removed 4 bases at V and 3 bases at J, leaving 6 bases unmatched. Per the germline V gene, CDR1 is SGHRS and CDR2 is YFSETQ. CDR3: CASSANSGYTGELFF. In DNA, the CDR3 is TGCGCCAGCAGCGCCAATAGCGGGTACACCGGGGAGCTGTTTTTT.

The V and J genes are TRBV19 and TRBJ2-7; D perhaps matches TRBD2 (5 bases). Trimming shortened V by 3 bases and J by 2 bases, and 11 bases separated the two germline ends. This CDR3 has 14 residues. Germline CDR1 is LNHDA and CDR2 is SQIVND (reference sequence). In DNA, the CDR3 is TGTGCCAGTAGTATTAGTAAGCGGACCTACGAGCAGTACTTC. Translated: CASSISKRTYEQYF. Full variable domain (missing parts from reference TRBV19 and TRBJ2-7): DGGITQSPKYLFRKEGQNVTLSCEQNLNHDAMYWYRQDPGQGLRLIYYSQIVNDFQKGDIAEGYSVSREKKESFPLTVTSAQKNPTAFYLCASSISKRTYEQYFGPGTRLTVT.

The chain couples TRBV29-1 to TRBJ1-1; possible D gene TRBD1, 6 bases. The V and J ends lost 6 bases and 2 bases respectively, with 13 bases between them. The CDR3 covers 13 residues. Germline CDR1 SQVTM, CDR2 ANQGSEA. CDR3 coding DNA: TGCAGCGTAGGGGGGGGAGTTAACACTGAAGCTTTCTTT. This sequence encodes CSVGGGVNTEAFF. The whole variable domain, remainder taken from reference TRBV29-1 and TRBJ1-1, is SAVISQKPSRDICQRGTSLTIQCQVDSQVTMMFWYRQQPGQSLTLIATANQGSEATYESGFVIDKFPISRPNLTFSTLTVSNMSPEDSSIYLCSVGGGVNTEAFFGQGTRLTVV.

CDR3 bases: TGTGCCAGCAGGCAGGGTCTGGGCACAGATACGCAGTATTTT. Amino acid sequence: CASRQGLGTDTQYF. V usage is TRBV3-1 and J usage is TRBJ2-3, with a tentative D call TRBD1 (5 bases). V dropped 6 bases and J dropped 1 base, with 11 bases sitting between them. The length of the CDR3 is 14 residues. Germline V gene sequence: CDR1 LGHDT, CDR2 YNNKEL (reference sequence).

This clonotype was picked up a small number of times. This rearrangement joins TRBV4-1 to TRBJ1-1; TRBD1 might be the D (6 bases). CDR3 length: 15 amino acids. CDR1 is MGHRA, CDR2 YSYEKL, per germline. The V and J ends lost 0 bases and 1 base respectively, with 9 bases between them. CDR3 amino acids: CASSQDPGANTEAFF. In DNA, the CDR3 is TGCGCCAGCAGCCAAGATCCGGGGGCGAACACTGAAGCTTTCTTT.

V is TRBV10-3 and J is TRBJ2-7; D is undetermined. The CDR3 is 15 residues long. Germline values: CDR1 ENHRY, CDR2 SYGVKD. Trimming pared 3 bases from V and 0 bases from J, leaving 12 bases between. The CDR3 loop reads CAISDPSGTSYEQYF. In nucleotides, the CDR3 is TGTGCCATCAGTGACCCTAGTGGAACCTCCTACGAGCAGTACTTC.

The chain links TRBV28 to TRBJ1-5, with TRBD1 as a possible D gene (5 bases). This CDR3 has 15 residues. V was trimmed by 6 bases and J by 2 bases, leaving 14 bases between them. CDR1 MDHEN and CDR2 SYDVKM come from the germline V gene. The CDR3 nucleotides are TGTGCCAGCAGACGCCAGGGTGGGGGCAATCAGCCCCAGCATTTT. Amino acid sequence: CASRRQGGGNQPQHF.

The gene calls are TRBV18 and TRBJ2-7; weak D call: TRBD1 (6 bases). The CDR3 totals 16 residues. Trimming pared 2 bases from V and 0 bases from J, leaving 14 bases between. Germline lookup yields CDR1 KGHSH and CDR2 LQKENI. The CDR3 bases are TGTGCCAGCTCACCAGGGACACGCCACGTCTCCTACGAGCAGTACTTC. Translating it yields CASSPGTRHVSYEQYF.

The chain carries TRBV10-3 and TRBJ2-2; D is possibly TRBD1 (5 bases). The V gene lost 10 bases and the J gene lost 2 bases, with 20 bases spanning the gap. The V gene's germline CDR1 is ENHRY and CDR2 SYGVKD. The CDR3 has 16 residues. The CDR3 nucleotides are TGTGCCACCAAAACTACGCTGGACAAAAACACCGGGGAGCTGTTTTTT. This codes for CATKTTLDKNTGELFF.

V is TRBV27 and J is TRBJ2-1; 10 bases map to TRBD2. The length of the CDR3 is 17 residues. Trimming removed 8 bases from V and 0 bases from J; junction bases left unmatched: 10. Germline CDR1 MNHEY, CDR2 SMNVEV (reference sequence). CDR3 sequence reads: CASSFKAGGVSYNEQFF. The CDR3 DNA reads TGTGCCAGCTCCTTTAAAGCGGGAGGGGTCTCCTACAATGAGCAGTTCTTC.

The chain couples TRBV4-2 to TRBJ2-7, with 8 bases identical to TRBD1. The CDR3 has 16 amino acids. J was trimmed by 3 bases and V by 1 base; bases with no gene match: 8. Per the germline V gene, CDR1 is LGHNA and CDR2 is YNFKEQ. CDR3 residues: CASSQGLGTGYYEQYF. CDR3 DNA: TGTGCCAGCAGCCAAGGTTTGGGGACAGGCTACTACGAGCAGTACTTC.

The J gene is TRBJ1-2, the V gene TRBV2; 8 bases are a match to TRBD1. The trim removed 6 bases at V and 7 bases at J, leaving 10 bases unmatched. In germline, CDR1 is SNHLY, CDR2 FYNNEI. The CDR3 has 14 residues. CDR3 in amino acids: CASRLTGVDSGYTF. As DNA, the CDR3 is TGTGCCAGCAGGCTGACAGGGGTGGATAGTGGCTACACCTTC. Supplemented by reference TRBV2 and TRBJ1-2, the full variable domain reads EPEVTQTPSHQVTQMGQEVILRCVPISNHLYFYWYRQILGQKVEFLVSFYNNEISEKSEIFDDQFSVERPDGSNFTLKIRSTKLEDSAMYFCASRLTGVDSGYTFGSGTRLTVV.

The chain recombines TRBV19 with TRBJ2-7, with 7 nucleotides matching TRBD2. The CDR3 sequence is 14 residues long. Unmatched junction bases numbered 9, after V lost 7 bases and J lost 3 bases. CDR1 and CDR2 from the germline V gene are LNHDA and SQIVND (reference sequence). DNA for the CDR3: TGTGCCAGTATGTCACTAGCGAAAGACTACGAGCAGTACTTC. Translation gives CASMSLAKDYEQYF.

The CDR3 sequence is CSARDKRDLGGELFF. Here the CDR3 DNA reads TGCAGTGCTAGAGACAAACGGGACTTGGGCGGGGAGCTGTTTTTT. The J gene is TRBJ2-2, the V gene TRBV20-1; D perhaps matches TRBD2 (6 bases). There are 15 residues in the CDR3. V was pared by 0 bases and J by 7 bases, with 15 bases between. The germline V gene has CDR1 DFQATT and CDR2 SNEGSKA (reference sequence).

This clonotype was seen only once. This sequence joins TRBV20-1 and TRBJ1-2; D unclear. Trimming removed 5 bases from V and 4 bases from J, with 8 bases in between. The CDR3 consists of 11 residues. Germline V gene lookup returns CDR1 DFQATT and CDR2 SNEGSKA (reference sequence). CDR3 residues: CSAQSFYGYTF. The CDR3 nucleotides are TGCAGTGCTCAGAGTTTCTATGGCTACACCTTC.

In its sample, this clonotype was seen once. DNA of the CDR3: TGCGCCAGCAGCCTGCGACTAGCGGGAGGGCCAGGAACCTACAATGAGCAGTTCTTC. Amino acids: CASSLRLAGGPGTYNEQFF. The chain is built from TRBV4-1 and TRBJ2-1; 14 positions agree with TRBD2. The CDR3 totals 19 residues. Germline V gives CDR1 MGHRA, CDR2 YSYEKL. V shed 4 bases and J 2 bases; nucleotides not matched to a gene: 10.

The chain links TRBV29-1 to TRBJ1-4; 10 bases agree with TRBD1. The CDR3 extends over 14 amino acids. V lost 3 bases and J lost 7; bases outside the gene matches: 5. The germline V gene has CDR1 SQVTM and CDR2 ANQGSEA. CDR3: CSVDGDRGGEKLFF. The CDR3 coding sequence is TGCAGCGTTGATGGGGACAGGGGTGGTGAAAAACTGTTTTTT.

This sequence joins TRBV3-1 and TRBJ1-1; D gene ambiguous. This CDR3 spans 14 amino acids. Deletions cut 2 bases from V and 1 base from J, with 8 bases between. Per the germline V gene, CDR1 is LGHDT and CDR2 is YNNKEL (reference sequence). The CDR3 DNA follows: TGTGCCAGCAGCCAATCTGACCAGAACACTGAAGCTTTCTTT. Its protein is CASSQSDQNTEAFF.

The chain combines TRBV20-1 with TRBJ2-2; possibly TRBD2 for D (6 bases). Per germline, CDR1 DFQATT and CDR2 SNEGSKA (reference sequence). The CDR3 runs 11 residues. Trimming shortened V by 5 bases and J by 5 bases, and 6 bases separated the two germline ends. CDR3 nucleotides: TGCAGTGCTGCGGGGACCGGGGAGCTGTTTTTT. This sequence encodes CSAAGTGELFF.

J is TRBJ1-1 and V is TRBV19; D is unclear. Germline V gene data show CDR1 as LNHDA and CDR2 as SQIVND (reference sequence). The V gene lost 3 bases and the J gene lost 0 bases, with 5 bases spanning the gap. The CDR3 is 13 amino acids. CDR3 sequence: CASSIKMNTEAFF. The CDR3 DNA reads as TGTGCCAGTAGTATCAAGATGAACACTGAAGCTTTCTTT.